This TCR beta chain was sequenced during a study of T cells in Graves' hyperthyroidism and ophthalmopathy. Study findings and constraints: Most thyroid clonotypes that were expanded above 0.001 also turned up in blood. The model identified upcoming ophthalmopathy a median roughly 6.5 months ahead of onset.

This clonotype has at least ten counts. The antigen is not known. Exclusion criteria comprised uncontrolled infection, other autoimmune disease, pregnancy or lactation. The diagnoses drew upon clinical symptoms, serum thyroxine and TRAb, thyroid ultrasound and orbital computed tomography. J lost 4 bases, V lost 1 base, and 7 bases had no gene match. This CDR3 spans 16 amino acids. Per germline, CDR1 SGHAT and CDR2 FQDESV (reference sequence). Amplification yielded TCR beta CDR3 regions, with RNA transcripts as the source. During a first-round RT-PCR of the TCR CDR3, the HTBI primer set was used. MiXCR was run by TCRdb on the multiplex PCR reads, yielding one entry per CDR3 protein. Of about 52,000 distinct CDR3 sequences in the sample, about half were seen once.

The sequencing input was blood. This TCR derives from a woman between 45 and 60 years old with Graves' ophthalmopathy. The V gene is TRBV11-1, the J gene TRBJ2-7; 10 bases line up with TRBD1. The CDR3 DNA follows: TGTGCCAGCAGCTTAGACCCGGGACAGGGGTTGTACGAGCAGTACTTC. The encoded protein is CASSLDPGQGLYEQYF.